This T cell receptor beta chain was sequenced during a study of shared T cell receptors in the human thymus (dated by TCRdb to 2020 to 2023). Turning to the overall study: The study examined how the human thymus generates shared, self-reactive T-cell receptor alpha chains.

The library came from the immunoSEQ multiplex PCR assay. TCRdb limited this immuneACCESS table to in-frame rearrangements with V and J called. A share of clones is missing; checked studies link under half to unresolved V genes, and the rest is unexplained. Present in this sample are hundreds of thousands of clones, approximately 78% of which were seen just once. The ten top clones hold more than 0.01% of the sample. In the case of this clone: It lacks a known antigen. There are no base qualities to consult, and no much larger clone falls within one base.

The CDR3 holds 14 amino acids from the cysteine to the phenylalanine. The entry retains the CDR3 DNA only, 42 bases that are in frame from base 1. Relative to germline, V is missing 5 bases and J is missing 4 bases, with 8 bases of the junction outside any gene match. This same sample was also taken into another study, of human thymus T cells. As described in the second report: The donors were immunologically healthy infants in Finland who had open corrective cardiac surgery for congenital heart defects. Thymus tissue was obtained as surgical resects removed during corrective cardiac surgery. Usage of V and J gene segments appeared to be biased in both the thymic and the peripheral blood repertoires. The related research found that thymic TCR repertoires overlapped highly between unrelated individuals. The study described the TCR alpha and beta repertoires in fewer than 10 infant thymus samples and a handful of matching peripheral blood samples. Donor ages ranging from roughly 6 to 244 days were recorded, and a handful of male and a couple of female infants were included in the cohort. Thymocytes were mechanically released from the tissue and were stored as pellets of roughly 9.5-34 million cells at -70 degrees C. A QIAsymphony instrument was used to extract genomic DNA from frozen cell pellets. TCRB and TCRAD loci were amplified from a standardized quantity of quality-controlled genomic DNA using the immunoSEQ multiplex PCR assay. Amplicons spanned the V(D)J region at a length sufficient to cover the CDR3 and identify V and J genes. The amplicons were sequenced on an Illumina platform via the commercial immunoSEQ service. Primer bias and sequencing errors were corrected as previously described, and TCRAD and TCRB were defined on the basis of the IMGT database. The repertoires were analysed using immunoSEQ Analyzer 3.0 and VDJTools for basic statistics, V/J segment usage, diversity estimates, rarefaction and pairwise overlap. Diversity was estimated using the Chao1, ChaoE, Efron-Thisted, Shannon and inverse Simpson indices, and was also estimated on datasets down-sampled to the size of the smallest sample. For repertoire overlap, CDR3 nucleotide sequence, V gene and J gene had to match strictly, and clustering was done by Jaccard-based multidimensional scaling. Thymus samples yielded on average approximately 800,000 unique TCRB clonotypes, compared with 75,000 to 100,000 from blood samples.

Material: thymocytes. The clonotype was recovered from a boy in the first two years of life with a congenital heart defect. Donor details come from another sample of the same person, matched by shared clones. This chain is built from TRBV5-3 and TRBJ2-7; TRBD1 agrees with 8 junctional bases. TRBV5-3 is placed among ORFs of uncertain function. The base sequence is TGTGCCAGAAGAACGAACAGGGGGAAGTACGAGCAGTACTTC. Its coded protein is CARRTNRGKYEQYF.